Following are 3 T cell receptor beta chains from one sample sequenced in a study of T cell clusters in autoimmune cytopenias. TRB rearrangements were amplified by touch-down multiplex PCR with mixed TRB-A/B primers. Using the multiplex PCR reads, TCRdb records one entry per CDR3 protein without DNA. This sample's table reports around 8,000 distinct CDR3 sequences. TRB amplification used roughly 250 ng of peripheral blood genomic DNA. Input material: peripheral blood. The source of these receptors is a human donor with an autoimmune cytopenia or autoimmune hepatitis (not recorded which).

The rearrangement joins TRBV18 to TRBJ2-2; TCRdb indicates TRBD1, and absent DNA this call remains unverified. The CDR3 has 17 residues. Germline CDR1 reads KGHSH; CDR2 reads LQKENI. The chain's CDR3 is CASSLKQASGNTGELFF.

V gene TRBV12-3 or TRBV12-4 combines with J gene TRBJ2-7; there is no DNA to check the TCRdb D call of TRBD1. The CDR3 is 15 amino acids. The CDR3 protein is CASSLGGGVSYEQYF.

This chain's CDR3 is CASSGQETQYF. The chain combines TRBV2 with TRBJ2-5. The CDR3 length is 11 residues. Germline CDR1 SNHLY, CDR2 FYNNEI.